This record looks at one T cell receptor (beta chain) sequence and its context. Its antigen has not been determined. No much larger clonotype is one base removed from it; base qualities were not supplied. In the paper's terms, the time point label means: baseline before first vaccination. Vaccinee samples came from UK trials COV001 and COV002, including a single-blind randomized controlled phase 2/3 trial of AZD1222 (ChAdOx1 nCoV-19) in healthy adults. For TCRbeta chain sequencing, PBMC samples were collected from trial participants at day 0 and at day 28 after the second dose. This record belongs to a study of T cell responses to AZD1222 COVID-19 vaccine (TCRdb year 2021). For the wider study: AZD1222 recipients with second doses at about 4 weeks or about 12 weeks were pooled, because spike-specific TCR depth and breadth did not differ between schedules. TCR sequencing covered 233 trial participants: 207 given two doses of AZD1222 and approximately 26 given two doses of MenACWY control vaccine. Enrollment into the trials was organized by age into subgroups of 18-55, 56-69 and 70-plus years, and those subgroups contained approximately 150, 30 and 60 TCR-sequenced participants, respectively. Findings and caveats that apply to the study as a whole: Spike-specific TCR breadth and depth rose significantly after two AZD1222 doses compared with day 0 and with MenACWY recipients. In the small 56-69-year group, the increase in depth fell short of significance, most likely because of low power. CD4 TCRs associated with the vaccine covered the entire spike protein, and the dominant responses were in regions 160-218 and 743-854. No day 14 peak-response samples were available, so repertoires were characterized only after the peak T cell response. Epitopes outside the regions mutated in the B.1.351 and B.1.1.7 variants were reportedly recognized by nearly half of the unique spike-specific TCRs. Participants were mostly white British and included more females than males, and it was suggested by the authors that clonal diversity may have been underestimated. Conclusions about previously exposed vaccinees are limited, since just six AZD1222 recipients were seropositive for SARS-CoV-2 at baseline.

The CDR3 regions of human TCRbeta chains were subjected to immunosequencing. The published analysis was carried out like this. Repertoire TCRs were checked for matches against a reference library of SARS-CoV-2-specific TCRs that had been generated using the MIRA antigen-specificity platform. Breadth was defined as the fraction of unique TCRs that were SARS-CoV-2-associated. Depth was defined as the fraction of total T cells that were SARS-CoV-2-associated. Using the MIRA data, each spike-specific TCR was assigned both to the spike region to which the TCR was reactive and to a CD4 or CD8 class. Log10-transformed breadth and depth values were compared by one-way ANOVA with Sidak's multiple comparisons tests. In its TCRdb copy, this immuneACCESS table keeps in-frame sequences only and misses some clones. Where compared with another copy, unresolved V genes explain less than half of these, and the others have no known cause. V and J calls and clone size are given by that table; D and trimming were obtained from the DNA. This sample is represented by roughly 99,000 clones; roughly nine tenths of them were singletons. 6% to 7% of the sample comes from the top ten.

The junction shows trimming of 5 bases on V and 9 bases on J, plus 14 bases between the germline ends. The germline V gene (reference sequence) provides CDR1 LNHDA and CDR2 SQIVND. The CDR3 holds 13 amino acids from the cysteine to the phenylalanine. Of all the DNA, just the CDR3 is kept, 39 bases in frame from base 1. The sequencing here drew on peripheral blood, taken on day 0 of AZD1222 vaccination. This TCR was recovered from an adult in good health. The sequence joins TRBV19 to TRBJ2-1, and TRBD1 may be the D gene, going by 7 matching bases. The sequence in DNA is TGTGCCAGTAGTCGCCAGGGGGGAGGTGAGCAGTTCTTC. Its product reads: CASSRQGGGEQFF. The full variable domain, completed from the reference TRBV19 and TRBJ2-1 proteins outside the CDR3, reads DGGITQSPKYLFRKEGQNVTLSCEQNLNHDAMYWYRQDPGQGLRLIYYSQIVNDFQKGDIAEGYSVSREKKESFPLTVTSAQKNPTAFYLCASSRQGGGEQFFGPGTRLTVL.